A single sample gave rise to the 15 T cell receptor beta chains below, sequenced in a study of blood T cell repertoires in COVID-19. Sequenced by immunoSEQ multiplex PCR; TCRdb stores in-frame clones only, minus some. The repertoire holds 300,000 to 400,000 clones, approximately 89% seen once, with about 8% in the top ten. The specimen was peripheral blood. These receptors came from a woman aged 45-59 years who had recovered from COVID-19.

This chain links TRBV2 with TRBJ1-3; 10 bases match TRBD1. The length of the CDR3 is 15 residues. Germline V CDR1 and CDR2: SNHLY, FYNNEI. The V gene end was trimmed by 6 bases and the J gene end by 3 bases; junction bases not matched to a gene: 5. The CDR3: CASRDGTGVGNTIYF. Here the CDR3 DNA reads TGTGCCAGCAGAGACGGGACAGGGGTTGGAAACACCATATATTTT.

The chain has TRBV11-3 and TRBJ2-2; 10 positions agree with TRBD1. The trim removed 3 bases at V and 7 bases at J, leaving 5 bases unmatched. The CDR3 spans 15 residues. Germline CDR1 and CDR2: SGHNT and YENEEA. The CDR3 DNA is TGTGCCAGCAGCTTGGGACAGGGGCGGGTCGGGGAGCTGTTTTTT. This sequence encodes CASSLGQGRVGELFF.

CDR3 sequence (DNA): TGTGCCAGCATAGCCGGGAGCTCTGGAAACACCATATATTTT. This sequence encodes CASIAGSSGNTIYF. The V gene is TRBV2, the J gene TRBJ1-3; D is unresolved. V lost 7 bases and J lost 0, with 10 bases in between. The germline V gene has CDR1 SNHLY and CDR2 FYNNEI. The CDR3 covers 14 residues.

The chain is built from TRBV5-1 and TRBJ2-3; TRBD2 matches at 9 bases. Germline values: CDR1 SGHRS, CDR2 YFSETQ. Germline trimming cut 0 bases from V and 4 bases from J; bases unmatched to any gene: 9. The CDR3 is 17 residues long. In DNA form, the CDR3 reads TGCGCCAGCAGCTTGGCCCGCGGGGGGGGGCCCGCAGATACGCAGTATTTT. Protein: CASSLARGGGPADTQYF.

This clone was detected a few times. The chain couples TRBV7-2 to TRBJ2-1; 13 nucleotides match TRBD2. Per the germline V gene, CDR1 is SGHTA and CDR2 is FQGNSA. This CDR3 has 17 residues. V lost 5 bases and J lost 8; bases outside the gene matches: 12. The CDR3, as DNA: TGTGCCAGCAGCACCCAGGCCGGGACTAGCGGGGTGGATGAGCAGTTCTTC. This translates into CASSTQAGTSGVDEQFF.

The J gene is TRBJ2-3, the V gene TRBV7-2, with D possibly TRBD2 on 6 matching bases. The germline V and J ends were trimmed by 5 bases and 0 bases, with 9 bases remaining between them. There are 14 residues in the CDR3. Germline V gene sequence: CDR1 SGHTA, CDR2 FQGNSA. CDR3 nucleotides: TGTGCCAGCAGCCGCGGGGCTAGCACAGATACGCAGTATTTT. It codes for CASSRGASTDTQYF.

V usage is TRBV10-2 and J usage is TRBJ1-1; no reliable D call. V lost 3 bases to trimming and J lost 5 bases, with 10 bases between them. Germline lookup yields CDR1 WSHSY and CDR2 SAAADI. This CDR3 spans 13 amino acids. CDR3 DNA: TGCGCCAGCAGTGACCGCGTATGGACTGAAGCTTTCTTT. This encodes CASSDRVWTEAFF.

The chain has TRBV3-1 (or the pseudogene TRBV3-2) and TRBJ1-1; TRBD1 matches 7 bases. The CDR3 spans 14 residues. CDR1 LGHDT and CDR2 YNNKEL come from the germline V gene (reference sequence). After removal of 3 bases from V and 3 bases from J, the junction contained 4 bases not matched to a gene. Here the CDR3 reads CASSHLTGDTEAFF. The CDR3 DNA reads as TGTGCCAGCAGCCACTTAACAGGGGACACTGAAGCTTTCTTT.

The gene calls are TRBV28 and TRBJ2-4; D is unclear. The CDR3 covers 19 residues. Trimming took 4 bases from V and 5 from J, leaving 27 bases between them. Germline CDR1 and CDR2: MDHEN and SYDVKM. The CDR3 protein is CASSSPRSQTGFPENIQYF. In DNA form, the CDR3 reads TGTGCCAGCAGTTCCCCTCGTAGTCAGACTGGGTTCCCTGAAAACATTCAGTACTTC.

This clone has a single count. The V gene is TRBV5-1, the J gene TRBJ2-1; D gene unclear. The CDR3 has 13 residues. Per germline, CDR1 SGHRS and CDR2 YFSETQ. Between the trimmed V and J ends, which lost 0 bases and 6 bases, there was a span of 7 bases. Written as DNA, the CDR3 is TGCGCCAGCAGCTTGGGGCGGATCAATGAGCAGTTCTTC. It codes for CASSLGRINEQFF.

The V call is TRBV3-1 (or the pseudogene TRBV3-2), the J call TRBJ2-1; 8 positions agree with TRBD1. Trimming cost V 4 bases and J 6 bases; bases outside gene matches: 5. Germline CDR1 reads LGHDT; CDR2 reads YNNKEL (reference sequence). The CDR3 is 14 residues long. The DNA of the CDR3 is TGTGCCAGCAGCCCCCGACAGGGGCCCAATGAGCAGTTCTTC. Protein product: CASSPRQGPNEQFF.

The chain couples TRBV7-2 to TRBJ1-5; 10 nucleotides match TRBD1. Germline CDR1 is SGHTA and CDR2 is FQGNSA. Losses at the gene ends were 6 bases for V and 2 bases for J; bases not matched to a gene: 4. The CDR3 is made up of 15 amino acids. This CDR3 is CASSIGTGGNQPQHF. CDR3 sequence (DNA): TGTGCCAGCAGTATCGGGACAGGGGGCAATCAGCCCCAGCATTTT.

DNA for the CDR3: TGTGCCATCAGTGCGGGGGTCCCTGACTACGAGCAGTACTTC. It encodes CAISAGVPDYEQYF. J is TRBJ2-7 and V is TRBV10-3; D may be TRBD2 (6 bases). The V gene's germline CDR1 is ENHRY and CDR2 SYGVKD. CDR3 length: 14 residues. Trimming pared 4 bases from V and 3 bases from J, leaving 13 bases between.

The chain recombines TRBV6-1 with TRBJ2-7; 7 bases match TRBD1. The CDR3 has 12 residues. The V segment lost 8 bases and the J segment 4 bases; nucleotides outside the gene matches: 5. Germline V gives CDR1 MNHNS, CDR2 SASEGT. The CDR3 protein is CASSGTAYEQYF. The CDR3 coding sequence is TGTGCCAGCTCCGGGACAGCTTACGAGCAGTACTTC.

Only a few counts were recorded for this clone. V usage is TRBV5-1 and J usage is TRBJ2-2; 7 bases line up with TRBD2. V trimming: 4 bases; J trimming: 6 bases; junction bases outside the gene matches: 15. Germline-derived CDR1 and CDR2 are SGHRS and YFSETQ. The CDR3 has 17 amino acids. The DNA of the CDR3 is TGCGCCAGCAGCGAGACCGAGTTGACTAGCCTTCCCGGGGAGCTGTTTTTT. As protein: CASSETELTSLPGELFF.